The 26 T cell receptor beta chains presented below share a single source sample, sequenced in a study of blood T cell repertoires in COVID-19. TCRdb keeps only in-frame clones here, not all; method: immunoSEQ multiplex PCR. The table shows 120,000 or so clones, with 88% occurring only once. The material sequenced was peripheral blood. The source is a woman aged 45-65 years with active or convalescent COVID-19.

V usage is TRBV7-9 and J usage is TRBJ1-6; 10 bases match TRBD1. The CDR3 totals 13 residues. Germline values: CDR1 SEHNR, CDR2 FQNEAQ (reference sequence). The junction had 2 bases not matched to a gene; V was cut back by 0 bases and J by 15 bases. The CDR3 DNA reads TGTGCCAGCAGCTTAGCCGGGACAGGGGTCCTCCACTTT. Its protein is CASSLAGTGVLHF.

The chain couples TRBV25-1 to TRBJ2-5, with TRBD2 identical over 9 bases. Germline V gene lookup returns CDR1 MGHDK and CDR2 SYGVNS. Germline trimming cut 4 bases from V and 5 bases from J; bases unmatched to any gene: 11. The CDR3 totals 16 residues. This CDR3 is CASSGTSGPQGETQYF. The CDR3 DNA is TGTGCCAGCAGTGGCACTAGCGGGCCCCAAGGGGAGACCCAGTACTTC.

This chain's CDR3 is CASSLGLAGAGETQYF. The CDR3 region has the DNA TGCGCCAGCAGCTTGGGGCTAGCGGGAGCCGGGGAGACCCAGTACTTC. V and J are TRBV5-1 and TRBJ2-5; TRBD2 agrees at 10 bases. CDR1 is SGHRS, CDR2 YFSETQ, per germline. V dropped 0 bases and J dropped 5; count of bases not matched to a gene: 7. The CDR3 sequence is 16 residues long.

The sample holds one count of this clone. The CDR3 sequence is CASSPLVGTDTQYF. CDR3 in DNA: TGTGCCAGCTCACCACTAGTAGGCACAGATACGCAGTATTTT. The chain uses TRBV18 and TRBJ2-3; D is ambiguous. Trimming removed 1 base at V and 1 base at J, with 6 bases between. CDR3 length equals 14 residues. CDR1 and CDR2 from the germline V gene are KGHSH and LQKENI.

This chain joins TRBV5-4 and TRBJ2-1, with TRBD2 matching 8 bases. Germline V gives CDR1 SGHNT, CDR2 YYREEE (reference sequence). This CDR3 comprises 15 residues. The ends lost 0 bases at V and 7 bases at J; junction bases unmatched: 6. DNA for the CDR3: TGTGCCAGCAGCTTGGAGAGCGGGAGTTCGAATGAGCAGTTCTTC. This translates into CASSLESGSSNEQFF.

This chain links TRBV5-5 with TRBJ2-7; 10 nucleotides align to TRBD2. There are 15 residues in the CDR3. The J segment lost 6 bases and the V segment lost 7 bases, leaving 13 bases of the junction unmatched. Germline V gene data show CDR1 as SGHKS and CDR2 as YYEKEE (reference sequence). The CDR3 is CASLKAGGPSSEQYF. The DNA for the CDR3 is TGTGCCAGCTTGAAAGCGGGAGGGCCATCTAGCGAGCAGTACTTC.

Here the CDR3 DNA reads TGTGCCAGCAGCTCCCGACTAGCGGGAGGGGCCAATGAGCAGTTCTTC. This sequence encodes CASSSRLAGGANEQFF. The gene calls are TRBV11-2 and TRBJ2-1, with 14 positions matching TRBD2. This CDR3 is 16 amino acids long. V was pared by 4 bases and J by 6 bases, with 5 bases of the junction left unmatched. Germline V gene sequence: CDR1 SGHAT, CDR2 FQNNGV.

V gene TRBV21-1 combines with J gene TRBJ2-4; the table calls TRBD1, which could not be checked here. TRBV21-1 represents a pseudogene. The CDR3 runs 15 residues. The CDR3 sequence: CASSAPGTGKNIQYF. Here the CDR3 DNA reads TGTGCCAGCAGCGCACCCGGGACAGGGAAAAACATTCAGTACTTC.

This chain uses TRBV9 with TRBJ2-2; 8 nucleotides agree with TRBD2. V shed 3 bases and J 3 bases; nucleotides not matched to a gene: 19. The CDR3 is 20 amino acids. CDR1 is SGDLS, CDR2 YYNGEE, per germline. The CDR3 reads CASSEGFLGAGVKDTGELFF. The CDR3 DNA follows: TGTGCCAGCAGCGAGGGATTCTTGGGAGCGGGAGTCAAAGACACCGGGGAGCTGTTTTTT.

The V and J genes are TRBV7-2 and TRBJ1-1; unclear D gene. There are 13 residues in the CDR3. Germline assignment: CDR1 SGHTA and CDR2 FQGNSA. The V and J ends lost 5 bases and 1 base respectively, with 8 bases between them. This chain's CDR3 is CASSVEWNTEAFF. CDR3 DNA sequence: TGTGCCAGCAGCGTCGAGTGGAACACTGAAGCTTTCTTT.

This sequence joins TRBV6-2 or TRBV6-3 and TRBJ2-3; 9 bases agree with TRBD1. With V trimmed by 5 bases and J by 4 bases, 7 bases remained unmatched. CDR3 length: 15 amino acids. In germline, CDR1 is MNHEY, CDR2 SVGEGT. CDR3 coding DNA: TGTGCCAGCAGTCTTATCGACAGGGGGTCAGATACGCAGTATTTT. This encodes CASSLIDRGSDTQYF.

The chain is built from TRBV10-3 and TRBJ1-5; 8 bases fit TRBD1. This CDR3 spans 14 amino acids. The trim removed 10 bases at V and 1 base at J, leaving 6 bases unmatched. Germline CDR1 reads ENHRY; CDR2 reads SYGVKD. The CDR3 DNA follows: TGTGCCACCAGGGGGCCCGGGAGCAATCAGCCCCAGCATTTT. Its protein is CATRGPGSNQPQHF.

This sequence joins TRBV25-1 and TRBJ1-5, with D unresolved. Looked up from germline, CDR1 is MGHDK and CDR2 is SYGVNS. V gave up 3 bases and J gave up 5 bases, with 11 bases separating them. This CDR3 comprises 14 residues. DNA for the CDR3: TGTGCCAGCAGTGAGACCGGGATCCATCAGCCCCAGCATTTT. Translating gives CASSETGIHQPQHF. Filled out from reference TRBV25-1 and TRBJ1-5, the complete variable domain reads EADIYQTPRYLVIGTGKKITLECSQTMGHDKMYWYQQDPGMELHLIHYSYGVNSTEKGDLSSESTVSRIRTEHFPLTLESARPSHTSQYLCASSETGIHQPQHFGDGTRLSIL.

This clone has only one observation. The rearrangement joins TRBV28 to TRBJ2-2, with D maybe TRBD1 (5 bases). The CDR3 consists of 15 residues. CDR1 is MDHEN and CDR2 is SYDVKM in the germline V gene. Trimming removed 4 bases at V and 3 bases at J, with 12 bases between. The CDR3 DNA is TGTGCCAGCAGTTCCGCGACAGATGACACCGGGGAGCTGTTTTTT. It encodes CASSSATDDTGELFF.

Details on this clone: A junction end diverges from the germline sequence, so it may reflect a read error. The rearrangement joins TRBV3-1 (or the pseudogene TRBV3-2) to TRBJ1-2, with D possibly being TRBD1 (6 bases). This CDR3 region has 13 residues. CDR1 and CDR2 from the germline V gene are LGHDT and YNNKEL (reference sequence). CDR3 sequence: CASNQQGTFGYTF. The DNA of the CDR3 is TGTGCCAGCAACCAACAGGGAACGTTTGGCTACACCTTC.

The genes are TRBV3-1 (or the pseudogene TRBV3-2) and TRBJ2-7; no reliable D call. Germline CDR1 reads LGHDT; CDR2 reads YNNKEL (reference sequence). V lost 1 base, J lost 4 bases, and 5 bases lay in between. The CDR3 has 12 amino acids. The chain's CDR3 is CASSQVRYEQYF. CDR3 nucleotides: TGTGCCAGCAGCCAAGTACGGTACGAGCAGTACTTC.

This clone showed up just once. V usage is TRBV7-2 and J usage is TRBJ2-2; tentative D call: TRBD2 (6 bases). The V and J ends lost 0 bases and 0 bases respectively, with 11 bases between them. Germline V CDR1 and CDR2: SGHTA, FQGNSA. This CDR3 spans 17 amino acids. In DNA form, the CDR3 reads TGTGCCAGCAGCTTAGCGGCGACTAGGGCGAACACCGGGGAGCTGTTTTTT. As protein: CASSLAATRANTGELFF.

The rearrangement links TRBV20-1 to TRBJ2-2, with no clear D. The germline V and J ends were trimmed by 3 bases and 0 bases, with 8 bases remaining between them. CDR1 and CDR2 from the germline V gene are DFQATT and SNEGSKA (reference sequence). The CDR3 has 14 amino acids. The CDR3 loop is CSASSNSNTGELFF. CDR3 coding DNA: TGCAGTGCTAGTTCTAACTCGAACACCGGGGAGCTGTTTTTT.

Written as DNA, the CDR3 is TGTGCCGGAGCCGTCATAACAGGGTTGATCGTCGAGTACTTC. It encodes CAGAVITGLIVEYF. The chain recombines TRBV2 with TRBJ2-7; weak D call: TRBD1 (6 bases). The V end lost 11 bases, the J end lost 11 bases, and 28 bases lay between the germline ends. This CDR3 spans 14 amino acids. CDR1 is SNHLY and CDR2 is FYNNEI in the germline V gene.

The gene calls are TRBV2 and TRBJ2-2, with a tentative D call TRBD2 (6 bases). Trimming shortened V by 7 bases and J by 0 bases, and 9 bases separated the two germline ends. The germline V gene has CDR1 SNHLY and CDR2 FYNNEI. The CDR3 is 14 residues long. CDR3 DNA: TGTGCCAGCAATGGGGACTCGAACACCGGGGAGCTGTTTTTT. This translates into CASNGDSNTGELFF.

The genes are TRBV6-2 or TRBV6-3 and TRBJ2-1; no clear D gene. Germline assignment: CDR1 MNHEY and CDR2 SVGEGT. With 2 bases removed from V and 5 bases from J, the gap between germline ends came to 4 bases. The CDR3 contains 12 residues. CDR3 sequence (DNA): TGTGCCAGCAGTTACCGGGACAATGAGCAGTTCTTC. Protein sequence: CASSYRDNEQFF.

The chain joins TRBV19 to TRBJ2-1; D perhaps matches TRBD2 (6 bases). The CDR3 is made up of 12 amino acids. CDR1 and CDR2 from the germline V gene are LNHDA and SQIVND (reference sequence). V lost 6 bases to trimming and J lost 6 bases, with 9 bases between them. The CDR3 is CASSGSGNEQFF. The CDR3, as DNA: TGTGCCAGTAGCGGGAGCGGCAATGAGCAGTTCTTC.

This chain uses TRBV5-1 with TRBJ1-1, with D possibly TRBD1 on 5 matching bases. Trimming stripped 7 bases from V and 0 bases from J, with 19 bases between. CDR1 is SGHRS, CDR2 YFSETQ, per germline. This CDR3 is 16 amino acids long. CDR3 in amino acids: CASGPGDSHMNTEAFF. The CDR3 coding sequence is TGCGCCAGCGGCCCTGGCGACAGCCATATGAACACTGAAGCTTTCTTT. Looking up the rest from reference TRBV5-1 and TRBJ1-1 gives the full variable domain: KAGVTQTPRYLIKTRGQQVTLSCSPISGHRSVSWYQQTPGQGLQFLFEYFSETQRNKGNFPGRFSGRQFSNSRSEMNVSTLELGDSALYLCASGPGDSHMNTEAFFGQGTRLTVV.

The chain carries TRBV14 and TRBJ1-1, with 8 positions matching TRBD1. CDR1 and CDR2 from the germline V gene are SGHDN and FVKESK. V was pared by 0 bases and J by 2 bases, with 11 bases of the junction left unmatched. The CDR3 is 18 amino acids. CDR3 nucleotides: TGTGCCAGCAGCCAAGAGACAGGGGCGGCATGGTTTAACACTGAAGCTTTCTTT. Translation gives CASSQETGAAWFNTEAFF.

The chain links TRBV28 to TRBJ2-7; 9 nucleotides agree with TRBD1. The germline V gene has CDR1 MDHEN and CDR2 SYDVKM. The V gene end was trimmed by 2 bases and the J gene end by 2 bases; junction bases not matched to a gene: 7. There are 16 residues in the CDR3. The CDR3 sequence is CASSLGQGSSPYEQYF. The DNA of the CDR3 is TGTGCCAGCAGTTTAGGACAGGGGAGTAGTCCCTACGAGCAGTACTTC.

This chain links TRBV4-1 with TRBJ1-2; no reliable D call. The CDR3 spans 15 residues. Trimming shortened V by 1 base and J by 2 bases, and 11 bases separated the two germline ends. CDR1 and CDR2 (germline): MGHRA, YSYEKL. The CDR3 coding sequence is TGCGCCAGCAGCCAAGGCCTTTCGGTGAACTATGGCTACACCTTC. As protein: CASSQGLSVNYGYTF.